This TCR beta chain was sequenced in a study of T-cell memory formation after mild COVID-19. Notes on the study in general: The study found contracting CD4+ clones mainly in CM and EM and contracting CD8+ clones in EMRA. Memory from before infection featured some responding clones, which suggests cross-reactive memory joined. Clones shrinking from day 15 to 85 showed even CD4/CD8 mixes; later expanders tilted CD4+.

Points on this clonotype: Its antigen is as yet unknown.

The germline gives CDR1 SEHNR, CDR2 FQNEAQ (reference sequence). CDR3 size: 15 residues. The V and J ends lost 5 bases and 1 base, in that order; junction bases with no gene match: 7. TCRdb redid the calling of the 5' RACE reads with MiXCR, one entry per CDR3 protein. Counted here are fewer than 250,000 distinct CDR3 sequences, approximately 15% occurring once; the ten biggest clones make up less than 2.5%. V usage is TRBV7-9 and J usage is TRBJ1-2, with 7 nucleotides matching TRBD1. The clonotype comes from an adult woman who had mild COVID-19 (a few samples of this study predate the infection). Cell type and time point are not known. The sequenced sample was PBMCs or a T cell subset sorted from them (not recorded which). The CDR3 here is CASSQGTVDNYGYTF. CDR3 coding DNA: TGTGCCAGCAGCCAAGGGACAGTCGATAACTATGGCTACACCTTC. Full variable domain (rest looked up from reference TRBV7-9 and TRBJ1-2): DTGVSQNPRHKITKRGQNVTFRCDPISEHNRLYWYRQTLGQGPEFLTYFQNEAQLEKSRLLSDRFSAERPKGSFSTLEIQRTEQGDSAMYLCASSQGTVDNYGYTFGSGTRLTVV.